Sequencing of this T cell receptor (beta chain) was carried out in a study of blood T cell repertoires in COVID-19. Study in general: COVID-19 samples from acute and convalescent phases originated in the United States, Italy and Spain. In each case, the material was cDNA or gDNA derived from T cells, B-cell-depleted T cells, or PBMCs.

Per the original data handling: Nucleated cell number was recorded as an estimate derived from reference gene primer amplification. Produced via immunoSEQ multiplex PCR; TCRdb's table is partial and in-frame only. V and J calls plus clone size are reproduced from that table; the DNA served to infer D and trimming. The table includes 200,000 to 250,000 clones, 65% to 90% detected once. The specimen was peripheral blood. This sequence originates from an elderly woman with active or convalescent COVID-19.

CDR3 DNA: TGTGCCAGCAGGCCGACAGGGGGCGCCTATGGCTACACCTTC. This encodes CASRPTGGAYGYTF. The genes are TRBV6-5 and TRBJ1-2; 10 positions match TRBD1. Trimming removed 6 bases from V and 4 bases from J; junction bases left unmatched: 5. The CDR3 runs to 14 residues. Germline lookup yields CDR1 MNHEY and CDR2 SVGAGI.